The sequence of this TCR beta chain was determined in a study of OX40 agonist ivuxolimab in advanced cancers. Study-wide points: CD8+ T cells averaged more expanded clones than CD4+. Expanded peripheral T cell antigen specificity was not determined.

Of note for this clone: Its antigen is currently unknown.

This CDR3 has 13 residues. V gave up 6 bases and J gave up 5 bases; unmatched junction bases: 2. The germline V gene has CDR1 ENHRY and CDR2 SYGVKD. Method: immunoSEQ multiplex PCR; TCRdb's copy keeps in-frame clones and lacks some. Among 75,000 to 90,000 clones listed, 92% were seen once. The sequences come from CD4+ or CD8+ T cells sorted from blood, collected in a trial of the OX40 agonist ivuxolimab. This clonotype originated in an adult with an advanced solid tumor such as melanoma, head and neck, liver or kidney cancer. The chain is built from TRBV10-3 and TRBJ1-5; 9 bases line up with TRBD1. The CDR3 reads CAIRQGADQPQHF. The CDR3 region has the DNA TGTGCCATCAGACAGGGGGCGGATCAGCCCCAGCATTTT.